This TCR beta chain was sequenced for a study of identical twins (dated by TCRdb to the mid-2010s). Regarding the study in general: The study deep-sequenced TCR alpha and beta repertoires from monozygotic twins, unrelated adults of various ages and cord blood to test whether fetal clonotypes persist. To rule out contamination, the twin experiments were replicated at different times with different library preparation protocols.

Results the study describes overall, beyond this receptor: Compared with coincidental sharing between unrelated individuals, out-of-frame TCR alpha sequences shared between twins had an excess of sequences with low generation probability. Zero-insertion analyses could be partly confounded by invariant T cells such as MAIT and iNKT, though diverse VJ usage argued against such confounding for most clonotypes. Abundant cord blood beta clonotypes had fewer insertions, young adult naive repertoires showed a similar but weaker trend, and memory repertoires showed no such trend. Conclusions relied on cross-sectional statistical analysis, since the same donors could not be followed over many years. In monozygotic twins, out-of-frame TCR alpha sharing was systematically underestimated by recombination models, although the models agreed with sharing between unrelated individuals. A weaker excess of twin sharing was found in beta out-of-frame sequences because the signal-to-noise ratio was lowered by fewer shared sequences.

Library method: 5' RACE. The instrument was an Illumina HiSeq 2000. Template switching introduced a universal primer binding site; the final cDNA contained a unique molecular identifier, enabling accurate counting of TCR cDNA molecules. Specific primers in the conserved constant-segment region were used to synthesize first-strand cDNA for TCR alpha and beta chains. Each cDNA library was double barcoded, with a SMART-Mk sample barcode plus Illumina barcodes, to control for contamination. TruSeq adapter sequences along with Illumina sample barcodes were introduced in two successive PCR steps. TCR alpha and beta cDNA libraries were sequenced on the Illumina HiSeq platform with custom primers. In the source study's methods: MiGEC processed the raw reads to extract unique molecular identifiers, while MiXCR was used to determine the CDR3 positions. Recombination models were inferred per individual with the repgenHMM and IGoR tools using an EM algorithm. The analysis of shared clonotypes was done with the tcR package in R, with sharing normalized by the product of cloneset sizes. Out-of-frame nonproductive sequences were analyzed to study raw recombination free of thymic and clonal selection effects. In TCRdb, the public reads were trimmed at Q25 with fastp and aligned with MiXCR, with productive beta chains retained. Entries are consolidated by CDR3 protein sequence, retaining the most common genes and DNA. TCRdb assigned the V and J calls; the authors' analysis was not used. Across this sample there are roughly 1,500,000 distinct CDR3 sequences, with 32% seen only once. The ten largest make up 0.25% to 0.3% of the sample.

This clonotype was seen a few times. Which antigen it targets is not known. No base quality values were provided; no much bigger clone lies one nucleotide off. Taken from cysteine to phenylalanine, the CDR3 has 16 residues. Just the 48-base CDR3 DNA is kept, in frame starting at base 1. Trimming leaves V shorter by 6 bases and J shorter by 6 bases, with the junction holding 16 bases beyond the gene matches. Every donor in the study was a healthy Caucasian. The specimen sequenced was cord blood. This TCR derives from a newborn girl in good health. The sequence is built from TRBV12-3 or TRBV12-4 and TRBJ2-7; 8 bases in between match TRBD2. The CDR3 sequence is CASSQKGTSAVFEQYF. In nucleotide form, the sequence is TGTGCCAGCAGCCAAAAAGGGACTAGTGCGGTCTTCGAGCAGTACTTC.